The 18 T cell receptor beta chains below come from one sample, sequenced in a study of blood T cell repertoires in COVID-19. This table comes from immunoSEQ multiplex PCR, and its TCRdb copy is limited to in-frame clones, with some not included. The profile covers about 230,000 clones, with approximately 83% appearing a single time and around 7% taken by the ten largest. The specimen was peripheral blood. These receptors were taken from a woman aged 50 to 60 with acute or convalescent COVID-19.

The rearrangement joins TRBV19 to TRBJ1-5; TRBD1 might be the D (5 bases). This CDR3 region has 16 residues. The ends were cut back, 5 bases at V and 0 bases at J, with 14 bases in the middle. Germline CDR1 LNHDA, CDR2 SQIVND (reference sequence). The CDR3 bases are TGTGCCAGTAGTCCACGGCAAGGGGCTAGCAATCAGCCCCAGCATTTT. The encoded protein is CASSPRQGASNQPQHF.

The chain is built from TRBV4-2 and TRBJ2-5, with 8 bases lining up with TRBD2. Germline V gene sequence: CDR1 LGHNA, CDR2 YNFKEQ. The CDR3 spans 14 residues. V was pared by 3 bases and J by 8 bases, with 8 bases of the junction left unmatched. The CDR3 DNA reads TGTGCCAGCAGCCATCCGGGACTAGGGGAAACCCAGTACTTC. Translation gives CASSHPGLGETQYF.

The chain has TRBV27 and TRBJ2-2; a possible D gene is TRBD2 (5 bases). V was shortened by 4 bases and J by 0 bases, with 9 bases between the two germline ends. The length of the CDR3 is 15 residues. Per germline, CDR1 MNHEY and CDR2 SMNVEV (reference sequence). The CDR3 nucleotides are TGTGCCAGCAGTTCATTGCGGGCGAACACCGGGGAGCTGTTTTTT. It specifies CASSSLRANTGELFF.

Details on this clone: This specimen includes other DNA sequences encoding the same CDR3. CDR3 region: CASSPGTTSYNEQFF. The CDR3 coding sequence is TGCGCCAGCAGCCCCGGGACAACCTCCTACAATGAGCAGTTCTTC. The chain joins TRBV5-1 to TRBJ2-1; maybe TRBD1 (6 bases). Germline loops: CDR1 SGHRS, CDR2 YFSETQ. The length of the CDR3 is 15 residues. V was clipped by 4 bases and J by 0 bases, with 11 bases between them.

The sample holds one count of this clone. V gene TRBV6-2 or TRBV6-3 combines with J gene TRBJ1-1, with D perhaps matching TRBD1 (6 bases). CDR3 length equals 15 residues. The germline V and J ends were trimmed by 6 bases and 2 bases, with 16 bases remaining between them. From germline, CDR1 is MNHEY and CDR2 SVGEGT. The CDR3 sequence: CASSLRRGGNTEAFF. CDR3 DNA sequence: TGTGCCAGCAGCCTACGGCGAGGGGGAAACACTGAAGCTTTCTTT.

The chain carries TRBV28 and TRBJ2-7; 9 positions agree with TRBD1. The CDR3 contains 14 residues. The V gene end was trimmed by 5 bases and the J gene end by 3 bases; junction bases not matched to a gene: 5. The V gene's germline CDR1 is MDHEN and CDR2 SYDVKM. CDR3 region: CASSQQGADYEQYF. In DNA form, the CDR3 reads TGTGCCAGCAGTCAACAGGGGGCCGACTACGAGCAGTACTTC.

This chain joins TRBV25-1 and TRBJ2-6, with D unresolved. The CDR3 runs 14 residues. CDR1 and CDR2 (germline): MGHDK, SYGVNS. The V gene lost 3 bases and the J gene lost 4 bases, with 7 bases spanning the gap. The CDR3 DNA reads TGTGCCAGCAGTGAGTTACTGGGGGCCAACGTCCTGACTTTC. Residues: CASSELLGANVLTF.

The chain has TRBV27 and TRBJ2-3; 8 nucleotides match TRBD1. J lost 6 bases, V lost 2 bases, and 19 bases had no gene match. The CDR3 contains 19 residues. Germline V lookup: CDR1 MNHEY, CDR2 SMNVEV (reference sequence). The CDR3 here is CASSLPDPTGDIFSDTQYF. CDR3 DNA sequence: TGTGCCAGCAGTTTACCCGACCCGACAGGGGACATTTTTTCGGATACGCAGTATTTT.

The rearrangement joins TRBV6-5 to TRBJ1-1; D is possibly TRBD1 (6 bases). V shed 9 bases and J shed 8 bases, with 16 bases lying between them. Germline-derived CDR1 and CDR2 are MNHEY and SVGAGI. CDR3 length equals 12 residues. The CDR3 here is CASLRGGGEAFF. As DNA, the CDR3 is TGTGCCAGTTTGAGGGGTGGGGGCGAAGCTTTCTTT.

The table lists this clone with a few counts. J is TRBJ1-4 and V is TRBV5-1; the match to TRBD1 covers 10 bases. CDR1 is SGHRS and CDR2 is YFSETQ in the germline V gene. The CDR3 length is 18 residues. V shed 0 bases and J 6 bases; nucleotides not matched to a gene: 11. The CDR3 region is CASSLGRDRGRTDEKLFF. The CDR3 region has the DNA TGCGCCAGCAGCTTGGGCCGGGACAGGGGACGGACAGATGAAAAACTGTTTTTT. The whole variable domain, filled in from reference TRBV5-1 and TRBJ1-4, reads KAGVTQTPRYLIKTRGQQVTLSCSPISGHRSVSWYQQTPGQGLQFLFEYFSETQRNKGNFPGRFSGRQFSNSRSEMNVSTLELGDSALYLCASSLGRDRGRTDEKLFFGSGTQLSVL.

This clone was observed once. This chain links TRBV24-1 with TRBJ2-3; 11 bases are shared with TRBD2. This CDR3 comprises 16 residues. From germline, CDR1 is KGHDR and CDR2 SFDVKD. Trimming removed 3 bases from V and 7 bases from J; junction bases left unmatched: 8. The CDR3 here is CATSDPASGGRNTQYF. CDR3 coding DNA: TGTGCCACCAGTGATCCGGCTAGCGGGGGGCGGAATACGCAGTATTTT.

This clone was counted a few times. This chain links TRBV5-1 with TRBJ1-2; 7 bases align to TRBD1. This CDR3 is 14 amino acids long. Trimming at V came to 2 bases and at J to 2 bases, leaving 3 bases not matched to a gene. Germline CDR1 and CDR2: SGHRS and YFSETQ. The CDR3 coding sequence is TGCGCCAGCAGCTTCACGGGACAGAACTATGGCTACACCTTC. Amino acids: CASSFTGQNYGYTF.

The CDR3 here is CASSLVAVSTAGELFF. For the CDR3, the DNA is TGTGCCAGCAGCTTAGTAGCAGTTAGTACGGCCGGGGAGCTGTTTTTT. This chain joins TRBV7-2 and TRBJ2-2; unclear D gene. CDR1 is SGHTA and CDR2 is FQGNSA in the germline V gene. CDR3 length: 16 amino acids. Trimming took 1 base from V and 6 from J, leaving 15 bases between them.

The chain employs TRBV5-6 and TRBJ2-2; 10 bases map to TRBD1. The J segment lost 6 bases and the V segment lost 0 bases, leaving 2 bases of the junction unmatched. Germline V CDR1 and CDR2: SGHDT, YYEEEE. The CDR3 extends over 15 amino acids. CDR3 region: CASSLEGTGAGELFF. The CDR3, as DNA: TGTGCCAGCAGCTTGGAGGGGACAGGGGCCGGGGAGCTGTTTTTT.

The J gene is TRBJ2-2, the V gene TRBV3-1 (or the pseudogene TRBV3-2); the match to TRBD2 covers 11 bases. Germline lookup yields CDR1 LGHDT and CDR2 YNNKEL (reference sequence). With V trimmed by 4 bases and J by 5 bases, 9 bases remained unmatched. CDR3 length equals 17 residues. CDR3 DNA sequence: TGTGCCAGCAGCCCACAACTAGCGGGAGTACAGACCGGGGAGCTGTTTTTT. It translates to CASSPQLAGVQTGELFF.

The chain joins TRBV6-5 to TRBJ1-1; D gene uncertain. There are 14 residues in the CDR3. Germline V gives CDR1 MNHEY, CDR2 SVGAGI. Trimming removed 1 base from V and 6 bases from J, with 12 bases in between. CDR3 in DNA: TGTGCCAGCAGTTACTTAGGGCCGGAGGCTGAAGCTTTCTTT. As protein: CASSYLGPEAEAFF.

On this clone itself: An end of the junction differs from the germline gene, which may be a read error. The chain links TRBV4-3 to TRBJ1-1, with a weak D call TRBD1 (5 bases). The CDR3 has 13 residues. Per germline, CDR1 LGHNA and CDR2 YSLEER. The CDR3 nucleotides are TGCGCCAGCAGCCAAGAGGGCGGGGCTGAGGCTTTCTTT. It codes for CASSQEGGAEAFF.

In DNA, the CDR3 is TGTGCCTGGGACCTCGGGGGGCGCCTTTATGGCTACACCTTC. It encodes CAWDLGGRLYGYTF. The gene calls are TRBV30 and TRBJ1-2; D is perhaps TRBD1 (6 bases). V was shortened by 5 bases and J by 5 bases, with 18 bases between the two germline ends. The CDR3 is made up of 14 amino acids. The germline gives CDR1 GTSNPN, CDR2 SVGIG (reference sequence). Filled out from reference TRBV30 and TRBJ1-2, the complete variable domain reads SQTIHQWPATLVQPVGSPLSLECTVEGTSNPNLYWYRQAAGRGLQLLFYSVGIGQISSEVPQNLSASRPQDRQFILSSKKLLLSDSGFYLCAWDLGGRLYGYTFGSGTRLTVV.